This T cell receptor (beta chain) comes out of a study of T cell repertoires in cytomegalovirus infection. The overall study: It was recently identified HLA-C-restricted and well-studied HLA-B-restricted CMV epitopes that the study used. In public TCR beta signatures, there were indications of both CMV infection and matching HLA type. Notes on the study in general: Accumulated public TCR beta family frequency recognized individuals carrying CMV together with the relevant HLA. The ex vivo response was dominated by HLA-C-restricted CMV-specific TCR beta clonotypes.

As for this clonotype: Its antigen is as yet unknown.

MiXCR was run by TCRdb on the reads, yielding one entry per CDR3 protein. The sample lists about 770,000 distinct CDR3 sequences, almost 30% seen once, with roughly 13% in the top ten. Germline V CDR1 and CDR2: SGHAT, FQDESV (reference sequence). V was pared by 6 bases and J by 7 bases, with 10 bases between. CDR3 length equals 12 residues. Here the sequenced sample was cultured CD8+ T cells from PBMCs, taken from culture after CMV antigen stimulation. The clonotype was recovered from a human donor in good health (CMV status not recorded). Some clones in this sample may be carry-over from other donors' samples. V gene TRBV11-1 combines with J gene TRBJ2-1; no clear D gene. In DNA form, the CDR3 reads TGTGCCAGCAGAACCCCCTGGAATGAGCAGTTCTTC. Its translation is CASRTPWNEQFF.